This T cell receptor beta chain is drawn from a study of identical twins. J lost 5 bases, V lost 3 bases, and 1 base had no gene match. The CDR3 extends over 14 amino acids. CDR1 and CDR2 (germline): LGHDT, YNNKEL (reference sequence). TCRdb re-called the 5' RACE reads with MiXCR, one entry per CDR3 protein. The sample includes around 1.7 million distinct CDR3 sequences, about 31% of them seen just once. This clonotype was seen ten or more times. This clonotype was obtained from a newborn girl in good health. Input material: cord blood. The V gene is TRBV3-1, the J gene TRBJ1-6, with TRBD1 matching 7 bases. Written as DNA, the CDR3 is TGTGCCAGCAGCCAGGGGACAGATAATTCACCCCTCCACTTT. Amino acid sequence: CASSQGTDNSPLHF.